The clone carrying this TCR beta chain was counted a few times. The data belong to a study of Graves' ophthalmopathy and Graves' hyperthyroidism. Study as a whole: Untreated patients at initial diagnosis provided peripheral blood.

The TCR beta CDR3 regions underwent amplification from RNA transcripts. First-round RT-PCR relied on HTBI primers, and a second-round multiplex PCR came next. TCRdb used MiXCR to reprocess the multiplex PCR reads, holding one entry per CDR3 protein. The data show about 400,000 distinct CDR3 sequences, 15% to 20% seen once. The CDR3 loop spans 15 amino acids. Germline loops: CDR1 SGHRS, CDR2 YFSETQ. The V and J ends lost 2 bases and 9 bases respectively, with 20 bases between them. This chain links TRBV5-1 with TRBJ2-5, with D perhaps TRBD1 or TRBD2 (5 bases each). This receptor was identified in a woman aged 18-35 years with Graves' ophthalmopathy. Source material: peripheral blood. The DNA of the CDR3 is TGCGCCAGCAGCTTACAATTGGTAGGGGCCGGGGCCCAGTACTTC. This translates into CASSLQLVGAGAQYF.